This T cell receptor (beta chain) was sequenced for a study of CD8+CD57+ T cells in acquired aplastic anemia. Genomic DNA templated the TCR beta VDJ and CDR3 profiling. TCRdb reanalysed the reads using MiXCR and keeps one entry per CDR3 protein. This sample has roughly 300,000 distinct CDR3 sequences, with around 60% found just once. V was pared by 5 bases and J by 1 base, with 12 bases between. The CDR3 length is 13 residues. The germline gives CDR1 SQVTM, CDR2 ANQGSEA. Overall study results and limits: It was found that approximately 29 CD8+ CDR3 sequences were shared between patients and controls. Patients were compared with controls for CD8+ Simpson's diversity, and no significant difference emerged.

A word on this clonotype: The antigen remains unidentified.

The sequencing input was sorted CD4+, CD8+, or CD8+CD57+ T cells (not recorded which) from PBMCs. The sequence was collected from a human donor with severe aplastic anemia or a healthy control (not recorded which). This chain links TRBV29-1 with TRBJ2-7; possible D gene TRBD1, 6 bases. This CDR3 is CSVTDSVSYEQYF. CDR3 coding DNA: TGCAGCGTTACGGACAGTGTATCCTACGAGCAGTACTTC.